A single sample is the source of the 30 T cell receptor beta chains below, sequenced in a study of blood T cell repertoires in COVID-19. The data were produced by immunoSEQ multiplex PCR, yet TCRdb's version contains in-frame clones alone and is incomplete. Among 250,000 or so clones listed, roughly 83% were seen once. Sample: peripheral blood. Receptors originate from an elderly man with acute or convalescent COVID-19.

The chain joins TRBV5-4 to TRBJ2-2; D might be TRBD1 (5 bases). The V end was cut by 2 bases, the J end by 7 bases, with 15 bases between. The CDR3 totals 15 residues. Germline V lookup: CDR1 SGHNT, CDR2 YYREEE (reference sequence). CDR3 sequence: CASSLGAEKFGELFF. CDR3 nucleotide sequence: TGTGCCAGCAGCTTAGGGGCAGAAAAATTCGGGGAGCTGTTTTTT.

The V call is TRBV3-1 (or the pseudogene TRBV3-2), the J call TRBJ1-2; 7 bases line up with TRBD1. This CDR3 is built from 16 residues. V lost 0 bases, J lost 4 bases, and 8 bases stayed unmatched. Germline loops: CDR1 LGHDT, CDR2 YNNKEL (reference sequence). The DNA for the CDR3 is TGTGCCAGCAGCCAAGATAGAGGGGGCGCGGTCTATGGCTACACCTTC. Translation gives CASSQDRGGAVYGYTF.

This chain connects TRBV30 to TRBJ2-3, with TRBD2 matching over 14 bases. This CDR3 region has 18 residues. V lost 2 bases, J lost 5 bases, and 12 bases stayed unmatched. Per the germline V gene, CDR1 is GTSNPN and CDR2 is SVGIG (reference sequence). CDR3 DNA: TGTGCCTGGAGTCCCTACTTACGGACTAGCGGGAGGTTAGATACGCAGTATTTT. Translation: CAWSPYLRTSGRLDTQYF.

This clone was observed once. This rearrangement joins TRBV5-1 to TRBJ2-2; tentative D call: TRBD1 (5 bases). The V gene's germline CDR1 is SGHRS and CDR2 YFSETQ. The CDR3 covers 14 residues. V was pared by 4 bases and J by 4 bases, with 11 bases between. CDR3 DNA: TGCGCCAGCAGCACCTCGACAGTCACCGGGGAGCTGTTTTTT. This sequence encodes CASSTSTVTGELFF.

This sequence joins TRBV7-3 and TRBJ2-1; 10 bases align to TRBD1. The ends lost 1 base at V and 2 bases at J; junction bases unmatched: 5. Germline V gene sequence: CDR1 SGHTA, CDR2 FQGTGA. This CDR3 has 17 residues. CDR3 loop: CASSLMPTGGAYNEQFF. In DNA, the CDR3 is TGTGCCAGCAGCTTAATGCCGACAGGGGGCGCCTACAATGAGCAGTTCTTC.

CDR3 sequence reads: CASSLNEKLFF. CDR3 bases: TGTGCCAGCAGCCTTAATGAAAAACTGTTTTTT. V is TRBV11-2 and J is TRBJ1-4, with no clear D. Germline CDR1 is SGHAT and CDR2 is FQNNGV. The CDR3 loop spans 11 amino acids. Trimming left V 5 bases short and J 4 bases short, with 2 bases between.

This chain joins TRBV11-2 and TRBJ2-7, with a weak D call TRBD1 (8 bases). Trimming left V 5 bases short and J 1 base short, with 15 bases between. CDR3 length equals 15 residues. From germline, CDR1 is SGHAT and CDR2 FQNNGV. CDR3 DNA sequence: TGTGCCAGCAGCCCCACAGGGGGAGGGTCCTACGAGCAGTACTTC. Its translation is CASSPTGGGSYEQYF.

The CDR3 reads CASSQDRVPNIQYF. The DNA of the CDR3 is TGCGCCAGCAGCCAAGATAGAGTACCTAACATTCAGTACTTC. This chain links TRBV4-1 with TRBJ2-4; no firm D call. Germline CDR1 is MGHRA and CDR2 is YSYEKL. This CDR3 contains 14 residues. Trimming shortened V by 0 bases and J by 7 bases, and 10 bases separated the two germline ends.

The chain employs TRBV7-9 and TRBJ2-1, with 9 positions matching TRBD2. The junction had 14 bases not matched to a gene; V was cut back by 7 bases and J by 13 bases. The CDR3 length is 14 residues. Germline-derived CDR1 and CDR2 are SEHNR and FQNEAQ (reference sequence). The CDR3 protein is CASTTERLAGDQFF. In DNA form, the CDR3 reads TGTGCCAGCACCACCGAGCGCTTAGCGGGAGATCAGTTCTTC.

This rearrangement joins TRBV12-1 to TRBJ1-6; TRBD1 was called by the table and not checked on the DNA. TRBV12-1 is classified as a pseudogene. This CDR3 is built from 17 residues. CDR3 bases: TGTGCCAGCAGCTCGCGCCCCAGGGGATTCTATAATTCACCCCTCCACTTT. It yields the protein CASSSRPRGFYNSPLHF.

The V call is TRBV4-1, the J call TRBJ1-5; D remains ambiguous. Germline V lookup: CDR1 MGHRA, CDR2 YSYEKL. Trimming stripped 0 bases from V and 4 bases from J, with 7 bases between. The CDR3 covers 14 residues. CDR3 sequence: CASSQERRNQPQHF. For the CDR3, the DNA is TGCGCCAGCAGCCAAGAGAGGAGGAATCAGCCCCAGCATTTT.

This rearrangement joins TRBV18 to TRBJ1-4, with D possibly matching TRBD1 (6 bases). Trimming cost V 5 bases and J 2 bases, with 15 bases left between them. Germline CDR1 reads KGHSH; CDR2 reads LQKENI. This CDR3 spans 16 amino acids. The CDR3 bases are TGTGCCAGCTCAAACACGCGTCAGGGGACTAATGAAAAACTGTTTTTT. Residues: CASSNTRQGTNEKLFF.

V and J are TRBV5-1 and TRBJ1-3, with TRBD1 matching 7 bases. The CDR3 consists of 16 residues. Germline V gene sequence: CDR1 SGHRS, CDR2 YFSETQ. V lost 0 bases and J lost 0; bases outside the gene matches: 3. The CDR3 sequence is CASSLEGGSSGNTIYF. For the CDR3, the DNA is TGCGCCAGCAGCTTGGAAGGGGGCAGCTCTGGAAACACCATATATTTT.

This clone has just one count. This chain connects TRBV25-1 to TRBJ2-7, with D tentatively TRBD1 (7 bases). V gave up 5 bases and J gave up 6 bases, with 20 bases separating them. The CDR3 contains 15 residues. CDR1 is MGHDK, CDR2 SYGVNS, per germline. CDR3 sequence (DNA): TGTGCCAGCAGTCCAAAGACCAACAGGGGAGGCGAGCAGTACTTC. Translation gives CASSPKTNRGGEQYF.

This chain connects TRBV2 to TRBJ2-7; 9 bases are shared with TRBD1. CDR1 SNHLY and CDR2 FYNNEI come from the germline V gene. The CDR3 covers 14 residues. The J segment lost 6 bases and the V segment lost 7 bases, leaving 10 bases of the junction unmatched. CDR3 sequence (DNA): TGTGCCAGCACCGGACAGGGGCGAGGGAGCGAGCAGTACTTC. Translating gives CASTGQGRGSEQYF.

This clone was counted only a few times. This chain links TRBV5-1 with TRBJ2-7; 9 positions agree with TRBD1. In germline, CDR1 is SGHRS, CDR2 YFSETQ. This CDR3 contains 15 residues. The trim removed 2 bases at V and 7 bases at J, leaving 10 bases unmatched. CDR3 sequence reads: CASSLLGQGSEEQYF. The DNA of the CDR3 is TGCGCCAGCAGCTTACTGGGACAGGGCTCAGAGGAGCAGTACTTC.

This sequence joins TRBV28 and TRBJ1-1; 7 bases are shared with TRBD1. V was pared by 3 bases and J by 0 bases, with 7 bases of the junction left unmatched. The V gene's germline CDR1 is MDHEN and CDR2 SYDVKM. The CDR3 totals 16 residues. The CDR3 loop reads CASSLGTVKLNTEAFF. The CDR3 DNA sequence: TGTGCCAGCAGTTTGGGGACAGTCAAATTGAACACTGAAGCTTTCTTT.

This clone has a single count. V and J are TRBV5-1 and TRBJ1-6; D may be TRBD1 (6 bases). Germline CDR1 and CDR2: SGHRS and YFSETQ. Trimming removed 2 bases from V and 9 bases from J, with 12 bases in between. The CDR3 contains 14 residues. CDR3 DNA sequence: TGCGCCAGCAGCTTACCAGGGGCGACTTCACCCCTCCACTTT. Protein sequence: CASSLPGATSPLHF.

The chain has TRBV9 and TRBJ1-2, with D tentatively TRBD1 (5 bases). V gave up 3 bases and J gave up 4 bases, with 7 bases separating them. Germline CDR1 SGDLS, CDR2 YYNGEE. CDR3 length: 12 amino acids. The DNA for the CDR3 is TGTGCCAGCAGCGCCGACAGCTATGGCTACACCTTC. This translates into CASSADSYGYTF.

The J gene is TRBJ2-3, the V gene TRBV7-2; 9 bases align to TRBD2. Germline CDR1 and CDR2: SGHTA and FQGNSA. Trimming at V came to 4 bases and at J to 2 bases, leaving 10 bases not matched to a gene. The CDR3 totals 17 residues. The CDR3 is CASSSRPTSGHTDTQYF. Here the CDR3 DNA reads TGTGCCAGCAGCTCCCGGCCGACTAGCGGACACACAGATACGCAGTATTTT.

The V call is TRBV2, the J call TRBJ2-7, with 9 nucleotides matching TRBD2. Germline V gene lookup returns CDR1 SNHLY and CDR2 FYNNEI. This CDR3 spans 17 amino acids. The ends lost 4 bases at V and 0 bases at J; junction bases unmatched: 10. CDR3 bases: TGTGCCAGCAGTGCGTCTCGTAGCGGGGGCCACTCCTACGAGCAGTACTTC. Translated, it gives CASSASRSGGHSYEQYF. The whole variable domain, remainder taken from reference TRBV2 and TRBJ2-7, is EPEVTQTPSHQVTQMGQEVILRCVPISNHLYFYWYRQILGQKVEFLVSFYNNEISEKSEIFDDQFSVERPDGSNFTLKIRSTKLEDSAMYFCASSASRSGGHSYEQYFGPGTRLTVT.

J is TRBJ2-7 and V is TRBV6-5; D is perhaps TRBD1 (6 bases). Germline CDR1 is MNHEY and CDR2 is SVGAGI. Trimming removed 6 bases from V and 4 bases from J, with 16 bases in between. The CDR3 runs 14 residues. CDR3 DNA sequence: TGTGCCAGCAGCCCGGGACATCGGGATTACGAGCAGTACTTC. It codes for CASSPGHRDYEQYF.

This clone came up a few times. The CDR3 nucleotides are TGTGCCATCAGTGAGGGGACAGGGGGCGCAGGGCAGTTCTTC. This sequence encodes CAISEGTGGAGQFF. The chain combines TRBV10-3 with TRBJ2-1; the match to TRBD1 covers 12 bases. Germline V gene lookup returns CDR1 ENHRY and CDR2 SYGVKD. The V segment lost 2 bases and the J segment 12 bases; nucleotides outside the gene matches: 5. The CDR3 contains 14 residues.

CDR3 sequence: CASSYSWTRYYGYTF. In DNA form, the CDR3 reads TGTGCCAGCAGTTACTCCTGGACAAGATACTATGGCTACACCTTC. This chain links TRBV6-2 or TRBV6-3 with TRBJ1-2, with D perhaps matching TRBD1 (5 bases). V shed 0 bases and J shed 3 bases, with 11 bases lying between them. Germline V gene lookup returns CDR1 MNHEY and CDR2 SVGEGT. This CDR3 has 15 amino acids.

About this clone itself: The sample has other DNA sequences that encode this CDR3 too. The rearrangement uses TRBV15 and TRBJ1-2, with D possibly matching TRBD1 (6 bases). CDR1 is LNHNV, CDR2 YYDKDF, per germline (reference sequence). V gave up 0 bases and J gave up 4 bases, with 9 bases separating them. This CDR3 contains 14 residues. In DNA, the CDR3 is TGTGCCACCAGCAGAGATGTAGGGGGCTATGGCTACACCTTC. This codes for CATSRDVGGYGYTF.

The V call is TRBV7-2, the J call TRBJ2-7; 11 nucleotides match TRBD1. Germline CDR1 reads SGHTA; CDR2 reads FQGNSA. The CDR3 contains 14 residues. The V segment lost 4 bases and the J segment 8 bases; nucleotides outside the gene matches: 7. CDR3 region: CASSSGQGAIKQYF. The CDR3 DNA is TGTGCCAGCAGCTCCGGACAGGGGGCCATTAAGCAGTACTTC. Based on the CDR3 plus reference TRBV7-2 and TRBJ2-7, the full variable domain is GAGVSQSPSNKVTEKGKDVELRCDPISGHTALYWYRQSLGQGLEFLIYFQGNSAPDKSGLPSDRFSAERTGGSVSTLTIQRTQQEDSAVYLCASSSGQGAIKQYFGPGTRLTVT.

The CDR3 is CASSRGLSQGGSSYEQYF. As DNA, the CDR3 is TGTGCCAGCTCACGTGGCCTCTCCCAAGGCGGAAGCTCCTACGAGCAGTACTTC. The J gene is TRBJ2-7, the V gene TRBV18, with D hard to call. Germline lookup yields CDR1 KGHSH and CDR2 LQKENI. Trimming removed 4 bases from V and 0 bases from J, with 22 bases in between. The CDR3 extends over 18 amino acids.

This clone has only one observation. The chain couples TRBV2 to TRBJ2-7; possibly TRBD1 for D (6 bases). Per the germline V gene, CDR1 is SNHLY and CDR2 is FYNNEI. The CDR3 has 13 residues. Trimming cost V 7 bases and J 6 bases, with 16 bases left between them. CDR3 in amino acids: CASTLQGLREQYF. The CDR3 coding sequence is TGTGCCAGCACCTTACAGGGATTGCGCGAGCAGTACTTC. Supplemented by reference TRBV2 and TRBJ2-7, the full variable domain reads EPEVTQTPSHQVTQMGQEVILRCVPISNHLYFYWYRQILGQKVEFLVSFYNNEISEKSEIFDDQFSVERPDGSNFTLKIRSTKLEDSAMYFCASTLQGLREQYFGPGTRLTVT.

This chain joins TRBV4-1 and TRBJ1-6; D unresolved. CDR3 length: 19 residues. V was cut by 0 bases and J by 7 bases, with 22 bases left in between. Germline V CDR1 and CDR2: MGHRA, YSYEKL. The CDR3: CASSQDSGVGRLRNSPLHF. The DNA of the CDR3 is TGCGCCAGCAGCCAAGATAGCGGGGTCGGACGGCTCCGGAATTCACCCCTCCACTTT.

Details on this clone: Additional DNA sequences in this sample encode the identical CDR3. This chain connects TRBV24-1 to TRBJ2-1; D may be TRBD1 (6 bases). This CDR3 contains 16 residues. CDR1 is KGHDR, CDR2 SFDVKD, per germline. Trimming removed 4 bases from V and 0 bases from J, with 12 bases in between. Here the CDR3 reads CATSDRQASSYNEQFF. In nucleotides, the CDR3 is TGTGCCACCAGTGACCGACAGGCGAGCTCCTACAATGAGCAGTTCTTC.